The entry that follows covers one T cell receptor beta chain sequence. This specimen comes from a study of blood T cells in healthy people across ages. Turning to the study itself: T cells yielded about one barcoded beta molecule per two cells through template switching.

Each donor's blood draw was approximately 10 milliliters of peripheral blood. The use of a sample-barcoded 5' primer and a J-beta primer mix characterized a second PCR of about 7 to 12 cycles. TCRdb used MiXCR to reprocess the 5' RACE reads, holding one entry per CDR3 protein. Seen here are approximately 800,000 distinct CDR3 sequences, 35% to 40% observed once, and the top ten hold about an eighth. The TCR originated in a young man in good health. Sequencing used blood.

DNA for the CDR3: TGCAGTGCTCTGACCGGGACAGGAGAAAGCCAGCCCCAGCATTTT. Translated: CSALTGTGESQPQHF. The rearrangement joins TRBV20-1 to TRBJ1-5; 8 nucleotides match TRBD1. The junction had 13 bases not matched to a gene; V was cut back by 5 bases and J by 7 bases. The CDR3 is made up of 15 amino acids. Germline V gives CDR1 DFQATT, CDR2 SNEGSKA (reference sequence).